Described below is a single TCR beta chain sequence and its context. This sample was taken from a study of T cell responses to AZD1222 COVID-19 vaccine. The study pooled second doses at about 4 or about 12 weeks. CDR3 length: 15 residues. In germline, CDR1 is LGHDT, CDR2 YNNKEL (reference sequence). The V gene end was trimmed by 4 bases and the J gene end by 4 bases; junction bases not matched to a gene: 10. TCRdb's copy holds only in-frame clones and misses some; the assay was immunoSEQ multiplex PCR. The data hold more than 150,000 clones, with 80% to 95% observed a single time. V is TRBV3-1 (or the pseudogene TRBV3-2) and J is TRBJ2-7; 7 nucleotides match TRBD1. The source material was peripheral blood, sampled 28 days after the second AZD1222 dose. The origin of this receptor is an adult who received the AZD1222 COVID-19 vaccine. The CDR3 nucleotides read TGTGCCAGCAGCCCCGGGACAGAGTTTTTTTACGAGCAGTACTTC. Protein: CASSPGTEFFYEQYF.